The clone carrying this TCR beta chain came up many times. Its matching antigen is unknown. This record comes from a study of response to subunit inactivated influenza vaccine. Study findings and constraints: A suggestion made by the authors is that each seasonal influenza vaccination recruits few new T cells.

Germline V gene data show CDR1 as SEHNR and CDR2 as FQNEAQ (reference sequence). The germline V and J ends were trimmed by 2 bases and 5 bases, with 12 bases remaining between them. The length of the CDR3 is 14 residues. TCRdb itself ran the RT-PCR reads through MiXCR, one entry per CDR3 protein. The sample lists more than 150,000 distinct CDR3 sequences; roughly 8.7% were seen once. The sample here was non-naive T cells sorted from PBMCs, taken on the day of vaccination. The chain employs TRBV7-9 and TRBJ2-5; D is unclear. This TCR came from a man between 50 and 59 years old who received an inactivated influenza vaccine. CDR3: CASSLIGRRETQYF. CDR3 DNA sequence: TGTGCCAGCAGCTTAATAGGCAGAAGGGAGACCCAGTACTTC.